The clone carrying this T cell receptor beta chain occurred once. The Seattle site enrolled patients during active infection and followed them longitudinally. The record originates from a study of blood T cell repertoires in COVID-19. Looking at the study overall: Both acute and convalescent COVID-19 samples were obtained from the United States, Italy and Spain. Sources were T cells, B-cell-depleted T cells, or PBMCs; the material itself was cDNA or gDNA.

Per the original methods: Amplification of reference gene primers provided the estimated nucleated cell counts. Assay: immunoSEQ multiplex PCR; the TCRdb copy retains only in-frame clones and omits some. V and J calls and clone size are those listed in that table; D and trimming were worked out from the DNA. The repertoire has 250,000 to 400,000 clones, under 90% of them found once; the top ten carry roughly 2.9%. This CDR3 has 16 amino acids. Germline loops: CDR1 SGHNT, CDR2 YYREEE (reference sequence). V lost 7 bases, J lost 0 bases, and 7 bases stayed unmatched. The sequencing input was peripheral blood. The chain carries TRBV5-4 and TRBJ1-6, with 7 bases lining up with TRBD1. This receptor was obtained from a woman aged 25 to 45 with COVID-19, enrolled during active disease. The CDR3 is CASGQGGLSYNSPLHF. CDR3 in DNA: TGTGCCAGCGGCCAGGGGGGCCTCTCCTATAATTCACCCCTCCACTTT.